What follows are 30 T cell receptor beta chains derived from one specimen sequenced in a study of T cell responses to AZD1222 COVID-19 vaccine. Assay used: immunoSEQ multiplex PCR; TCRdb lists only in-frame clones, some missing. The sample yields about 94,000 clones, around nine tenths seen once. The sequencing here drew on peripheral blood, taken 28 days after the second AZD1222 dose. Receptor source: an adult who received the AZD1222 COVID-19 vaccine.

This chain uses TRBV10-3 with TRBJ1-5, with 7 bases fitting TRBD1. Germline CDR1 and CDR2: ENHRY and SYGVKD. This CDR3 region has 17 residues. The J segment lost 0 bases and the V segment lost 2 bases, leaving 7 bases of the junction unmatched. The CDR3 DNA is TGTGCCATCAGTGAGGCCAGGGGGGGCTATAGCAATCAGCCCCAGCATTTT. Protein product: CAISEARGGYSNQPQHF.

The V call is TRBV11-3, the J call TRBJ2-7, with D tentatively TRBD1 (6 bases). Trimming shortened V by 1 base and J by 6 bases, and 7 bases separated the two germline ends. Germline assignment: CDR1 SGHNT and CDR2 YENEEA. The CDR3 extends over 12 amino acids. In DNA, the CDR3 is TGTGCCAGCAGCTTAGGAGGGGGCGAGCAGTACTTC. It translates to CASSLGGGEQYF.

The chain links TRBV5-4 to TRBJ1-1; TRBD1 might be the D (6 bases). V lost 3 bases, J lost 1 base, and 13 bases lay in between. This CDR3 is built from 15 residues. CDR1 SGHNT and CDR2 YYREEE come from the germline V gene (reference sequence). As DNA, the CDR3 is TGTGCCAGCAGCTCGCCGGGACATCAGAACACTGAAGCTTTCTTT. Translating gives CASSSPGHQNTEAFF.

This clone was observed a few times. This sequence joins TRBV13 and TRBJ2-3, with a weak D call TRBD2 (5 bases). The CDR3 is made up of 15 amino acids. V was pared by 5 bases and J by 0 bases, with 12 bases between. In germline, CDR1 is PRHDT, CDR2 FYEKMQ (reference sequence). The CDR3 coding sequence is TGTGCCAGCAGCCATGAGAGGACTAGCACAGATACGCAGTATTTT. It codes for CASSHERTSTDTQYF.

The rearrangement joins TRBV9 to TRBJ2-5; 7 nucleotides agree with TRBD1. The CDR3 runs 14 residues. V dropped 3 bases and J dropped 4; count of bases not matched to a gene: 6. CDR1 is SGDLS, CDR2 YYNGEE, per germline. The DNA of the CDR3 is TGTGCCAGCAGCGCCTCACAGGGGACAGAGACCCAGTACTTC. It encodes CASSASQGTETQYF.

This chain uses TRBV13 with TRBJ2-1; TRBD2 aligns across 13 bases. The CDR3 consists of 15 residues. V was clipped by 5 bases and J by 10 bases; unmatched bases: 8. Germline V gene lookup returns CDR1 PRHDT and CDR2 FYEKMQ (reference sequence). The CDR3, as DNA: TGTGCCAGCAGCCCTACTAGCGGGGGGGCCAGCGAGCAGTTCTTC. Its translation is CASSPTSGGASEQFF.

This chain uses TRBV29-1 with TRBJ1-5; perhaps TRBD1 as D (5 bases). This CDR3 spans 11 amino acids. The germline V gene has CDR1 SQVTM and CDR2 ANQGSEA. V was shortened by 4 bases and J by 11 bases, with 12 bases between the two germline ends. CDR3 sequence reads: CSVGPPTAQHF. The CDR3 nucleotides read TGCAGCGTTGGGCCCCCGACAGCCCAGCATTTT.

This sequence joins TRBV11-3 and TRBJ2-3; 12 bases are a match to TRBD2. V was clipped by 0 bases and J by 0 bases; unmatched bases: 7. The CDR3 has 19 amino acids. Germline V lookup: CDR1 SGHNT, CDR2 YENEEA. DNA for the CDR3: TGTGCCAGCAGCTTAGAGGGGACTAGCGGGCGCCTTAGCACAGATACGCAGTATTTT. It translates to CASSLEGTSGRLSTDTQYF.

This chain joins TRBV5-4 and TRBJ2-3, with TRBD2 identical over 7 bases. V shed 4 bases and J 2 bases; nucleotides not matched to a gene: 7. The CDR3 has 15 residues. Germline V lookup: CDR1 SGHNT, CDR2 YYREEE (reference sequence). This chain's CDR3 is CASSAPGLPTDTQYF. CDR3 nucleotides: TGTGCCAGCAGCGCTCCGGGACTACCCACAGATACGCAGTATTTT.

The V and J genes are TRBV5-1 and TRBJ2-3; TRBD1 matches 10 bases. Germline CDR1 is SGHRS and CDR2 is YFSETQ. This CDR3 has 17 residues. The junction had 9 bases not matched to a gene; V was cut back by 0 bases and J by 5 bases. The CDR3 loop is CASSLGTGTGVGDTQYF. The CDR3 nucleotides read TGCGCCAGCAGCTTGGGTACCGGGACAGGGGTTGGAGATACGCAGTATTTT. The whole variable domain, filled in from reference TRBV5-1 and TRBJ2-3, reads KAGVTQTPRYLIKTRGQQVTLSCSPISGHRSVSWYQQTPGQGLQFLFEYFSETQRNKGNFPGRFSGRQFSNSRSEMNVSTLELGDSALYLCASSLGTGTGVGDTQYFGPGTRLTVL.

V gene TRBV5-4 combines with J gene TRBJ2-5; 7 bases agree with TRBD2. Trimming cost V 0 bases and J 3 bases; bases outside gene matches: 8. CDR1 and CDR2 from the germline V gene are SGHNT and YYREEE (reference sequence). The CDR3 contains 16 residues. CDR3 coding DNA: TGTGCCAGCAGCTTGGGTCCGGCTAGCGGAAAAGAGACCCAGTACTTC. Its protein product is CASSLGPASGKETQYF.

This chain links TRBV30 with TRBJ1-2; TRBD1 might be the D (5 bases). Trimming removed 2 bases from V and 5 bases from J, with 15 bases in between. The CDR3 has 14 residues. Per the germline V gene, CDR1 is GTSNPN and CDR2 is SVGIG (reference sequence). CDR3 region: CAWSPAGRSYGYTF. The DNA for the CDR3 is TGTGCCTGGAGTCCAGCAGGGAGATCGTATGGCTACACCTTC.

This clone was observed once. The CDR3 bases are TGTGCCAGCAGCTTGCTCGGGGGGGTGGAGACCCAGTACTTC. Translated, it gives CASSLLGGVETQYF. The genes are TRBV13 and TRBJ2-5, with 8 bases matching TRBD2. This CDR3 comprises 14 residues. With 3 bases clipped from V and 5 bases from J, the junction kept 5 bases outside the gene matches. The germline CDR1 and CDR2 sequences are PRHDT and FYEKMQ (reference sequence).

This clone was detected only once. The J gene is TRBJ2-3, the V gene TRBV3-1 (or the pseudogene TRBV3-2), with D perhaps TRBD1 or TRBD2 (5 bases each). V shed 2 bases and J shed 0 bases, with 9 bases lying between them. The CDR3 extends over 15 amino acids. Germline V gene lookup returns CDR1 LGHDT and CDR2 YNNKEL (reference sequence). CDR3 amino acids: CASSQTGTSTDTQYF. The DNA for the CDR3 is TGTGCCAGCAGCCAAACCGGGACCAGCACAGATACGCAGTATTTT.

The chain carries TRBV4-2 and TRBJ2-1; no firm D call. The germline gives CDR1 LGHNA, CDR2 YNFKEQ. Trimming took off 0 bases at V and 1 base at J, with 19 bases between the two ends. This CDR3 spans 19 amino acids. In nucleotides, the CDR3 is TGTGCCAGCAGCCAAGATAGTAGGGCAGGTGAAGATTCCTACAATGAGCAGTTCTTC. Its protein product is CASSQDSRAGEDSYNEQFF.

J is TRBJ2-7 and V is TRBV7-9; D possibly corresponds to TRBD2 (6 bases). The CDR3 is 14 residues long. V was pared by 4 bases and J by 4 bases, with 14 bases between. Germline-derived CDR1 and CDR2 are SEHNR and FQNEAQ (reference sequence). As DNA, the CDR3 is TGTGCCAGCAGCTCGACAGAGGAGGGGTACGAGCAGTACTTC. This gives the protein CASSSTEEGYEQYF.

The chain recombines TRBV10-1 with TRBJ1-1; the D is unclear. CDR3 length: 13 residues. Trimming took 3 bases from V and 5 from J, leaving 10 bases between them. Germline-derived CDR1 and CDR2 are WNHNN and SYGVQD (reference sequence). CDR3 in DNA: TGCGCCAGCAGTGAAAAGAGAGGGACTGAAGCTTTCTTT. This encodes CASSEKRGTEAFF.

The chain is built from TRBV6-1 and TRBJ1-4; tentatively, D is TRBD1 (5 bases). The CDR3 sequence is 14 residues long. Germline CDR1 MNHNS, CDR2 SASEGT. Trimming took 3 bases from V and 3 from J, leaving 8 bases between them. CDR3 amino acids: CASSEGLANEKLFF. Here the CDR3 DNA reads TGTGCCAGCAGTGAGGGGCTGGCTAATGAAAAACTGTTTTTT.

CDR3 nucleotides: TGCGCCAGCAACGCGGGTGGGGGCCTCCCGGATTCACCCCTCCACTTT. Protein sequence: CASNAGGGLPDSPLHF. The genes are TRBV5-1 and TRBJ1-6; possible D gene TRBD1, 6 bases. Germline CDR1 and CDR2: SGHRS and YFSETQ. CDR3 length equals 16 residues. V dropped 6 bases and J dropped 8 bases, with 21 bases sitting between them.

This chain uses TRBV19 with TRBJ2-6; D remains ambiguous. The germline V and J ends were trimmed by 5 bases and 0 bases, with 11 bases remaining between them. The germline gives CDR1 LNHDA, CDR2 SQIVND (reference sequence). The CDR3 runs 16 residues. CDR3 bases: TGTGCCAGTAGTTCATCCGGGTCCTCTGGGGCCAACGTCCTGACTTTC. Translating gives CASSSSGSSGANVLTF.

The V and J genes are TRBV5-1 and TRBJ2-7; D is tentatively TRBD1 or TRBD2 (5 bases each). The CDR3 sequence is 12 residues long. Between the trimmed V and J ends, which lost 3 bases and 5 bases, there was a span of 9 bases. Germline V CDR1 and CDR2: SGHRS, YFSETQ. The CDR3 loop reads CASSWGPNEQYF. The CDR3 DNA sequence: TGCGCCAGCAGCTGGGGACCGAACGAGCAGTACTTC.

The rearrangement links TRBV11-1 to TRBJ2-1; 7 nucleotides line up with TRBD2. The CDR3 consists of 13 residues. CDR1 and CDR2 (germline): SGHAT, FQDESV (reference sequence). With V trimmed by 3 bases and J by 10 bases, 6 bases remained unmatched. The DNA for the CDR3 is TGTGCCAGCAGCTTCGCGGGAGCTATAGAGCAGTTCTTC. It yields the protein CASSFAGAIEQFF.

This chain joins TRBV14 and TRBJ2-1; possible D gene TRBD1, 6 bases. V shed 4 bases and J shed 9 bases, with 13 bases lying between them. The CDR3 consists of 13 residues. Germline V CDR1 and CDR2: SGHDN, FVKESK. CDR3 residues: CASSRLGGSEQFF. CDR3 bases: TGTGCCAGCAGCCGTCTAGGGGGAAGTGAGCAGTTCTTC.

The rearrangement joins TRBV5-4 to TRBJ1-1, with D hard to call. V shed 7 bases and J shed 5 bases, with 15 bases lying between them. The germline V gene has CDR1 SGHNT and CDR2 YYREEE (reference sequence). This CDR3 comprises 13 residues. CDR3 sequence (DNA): TGTGCCAGCGCCACTAGCCCCTTTACTGAAGCTTTCTTT. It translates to CASATSPFTEAFF.

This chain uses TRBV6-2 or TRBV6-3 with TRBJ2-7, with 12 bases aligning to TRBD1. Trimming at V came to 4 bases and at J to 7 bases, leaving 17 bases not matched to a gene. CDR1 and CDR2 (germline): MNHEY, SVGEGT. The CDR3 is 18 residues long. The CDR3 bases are TGTGCCAGCAGTTCCTCCGCTGTCCCGGGACAGGGGGCTCGAGAGCAGTACTTC. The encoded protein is CASSSSAVPGQGAREQYF.

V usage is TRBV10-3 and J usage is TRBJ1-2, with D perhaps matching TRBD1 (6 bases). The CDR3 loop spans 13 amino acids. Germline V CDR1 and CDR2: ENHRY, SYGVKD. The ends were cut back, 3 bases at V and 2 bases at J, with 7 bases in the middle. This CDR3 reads CAISDQGNYGYTF. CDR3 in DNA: TGTGCCATCAGTGATCAGGGGAACTATGGCTACACCTTC.

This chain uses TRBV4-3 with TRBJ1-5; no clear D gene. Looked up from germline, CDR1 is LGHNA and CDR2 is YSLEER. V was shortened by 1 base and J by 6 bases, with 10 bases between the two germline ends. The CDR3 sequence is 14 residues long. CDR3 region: CASSQVAASQPQHF. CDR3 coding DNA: TGCGCCAGCAGCCAAGTGGCCGCATCTCAGCCCCAGCATTTT.

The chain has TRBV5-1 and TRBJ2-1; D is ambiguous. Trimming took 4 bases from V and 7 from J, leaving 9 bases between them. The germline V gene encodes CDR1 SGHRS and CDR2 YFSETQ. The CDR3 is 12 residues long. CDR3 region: CASSPQVNEQFF. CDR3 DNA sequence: TGCGCCAGCAGCCCTCAGGTGAATGAGCAGTTCTTC. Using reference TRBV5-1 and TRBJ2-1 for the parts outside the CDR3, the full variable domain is KAGVTQTPRYLIKTRGQQVTLSCSPISGHRSVSWYQQTPGQGLQFLFEYFSETQRNKGNFPGRFSGRQFSNSRSEMNVSTLELGDSALYLCASSPQVNEQFFGPGTRLTVL.

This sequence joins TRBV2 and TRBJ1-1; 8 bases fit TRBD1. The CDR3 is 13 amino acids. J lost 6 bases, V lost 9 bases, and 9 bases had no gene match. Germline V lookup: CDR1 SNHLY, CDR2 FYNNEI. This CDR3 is CASRGQGQAEAFF. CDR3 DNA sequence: TGTGCCAGTAGAGGACAGGGTCAGGCTGAAGCTTTCTTT.

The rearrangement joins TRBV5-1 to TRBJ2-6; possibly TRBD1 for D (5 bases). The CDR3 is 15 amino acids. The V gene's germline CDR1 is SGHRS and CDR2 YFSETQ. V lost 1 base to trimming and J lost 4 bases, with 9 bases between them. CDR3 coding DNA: TGCGCCAGCAGCTTGACAGGTGCAGGGGCCAACGTCCTGACTTTC. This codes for CASSLTGAGANVLTF.